Sequencing of this TCR beta chain was carried out in a study of CD8+CD57+ T cells in acquired aplastic anemia listed by TCRdb under 2018. With respect to the entire study: DNA extracted from sorted CD4+ and CD8+ cells had a mean of around 3 ug, with a range of roughly 0.2 to 30 ug. An average of approximately 10 million reads for CD4+ cells and 11.0 million reads for CD8+ cells was obtained from healthy donor samples.

The CDR3 spans 13 residues, from the cysteine through the phenylalanine. The kept DNA is CDR3 alone, 39 bases in frame from the first base. Between the V and J ends, shortened by 1 base and 6 bases respectively, the junction contains 11 bases. The germline V gene gives CDR1 as SGDLS and CDR2 as YYNGEE. Notes on this clonotype: Its antigen is unknown. No base-level quality is on record; no much larger clone is a single base apart.

In the study, sorted CD4+ and CD8+ blood T cells from patients with severe aplastic anemia and from healthy subjects underwent deep sequencing of TCR repertoires. Ficoll-Paque density gradient centrifugation was used to isolate peripheral blood mononuclear cells. Before DNA extraction, CD4+ and CD8+ T cells were sorted by FACS or by magnetic beads. Profiling of TCR beta VDJ combinations and CDR3 sequences used genomic DNA as the template. An Illumina HiSeq 2000 was used for TCR repertoire sequencing. On the authors' methods: Repertoire assessment relied on Simpson's diversity index, CDR3 size and DJ length profiles, and TRBV/TRBJ rearrangement plots. The most abundant DNA sequence in the deep sequencing data was taken as the immunodominant clone. CDR3 amino acid sequences were screened for sharing across subjects and compared with published repertoires and the VDJdb database. TCRdb trimmed public reads at Q25 via fastp, called clones via MiXCR and kept in-frame beta chains. A single entry per CDR3 protein holds the most common genes and DNA from its merged rows. TCRdb's processing, not the study's, gives the V and J calls here. Counted in this sample were approximately 50,000 distinct CDR3 sequences; about 78% of them appeared once. The ten largest clonotypes hold approximately 31% of the sample.

Study-wide findings and limitations: Some 30 CD8+ CDR3 sequences were found to be shared between patients and controls, but these sequences appeared to be highly expressed in patients and within the immunodominant clones of the patients. Patients and healthy controls showed no significant difference in CD8+ Simpson's diversity (P=0.060).

The sequence links TRBV9 to TRBJ2-7, with no confidently assigned D gene. The sample consisted of sorted CD4+, CD8+, or CD8+CD57+ T cells (not recorded which) from PBMCs. This receptor was obtained from a human donor in good health, serving as a control. The CDR3 has the sequence CASSVRSLTEQYF. At the DNA level, the sequence is TGTGCCAGCAGCGTACGTTCGCTGACCGAGCAGTACTTC.